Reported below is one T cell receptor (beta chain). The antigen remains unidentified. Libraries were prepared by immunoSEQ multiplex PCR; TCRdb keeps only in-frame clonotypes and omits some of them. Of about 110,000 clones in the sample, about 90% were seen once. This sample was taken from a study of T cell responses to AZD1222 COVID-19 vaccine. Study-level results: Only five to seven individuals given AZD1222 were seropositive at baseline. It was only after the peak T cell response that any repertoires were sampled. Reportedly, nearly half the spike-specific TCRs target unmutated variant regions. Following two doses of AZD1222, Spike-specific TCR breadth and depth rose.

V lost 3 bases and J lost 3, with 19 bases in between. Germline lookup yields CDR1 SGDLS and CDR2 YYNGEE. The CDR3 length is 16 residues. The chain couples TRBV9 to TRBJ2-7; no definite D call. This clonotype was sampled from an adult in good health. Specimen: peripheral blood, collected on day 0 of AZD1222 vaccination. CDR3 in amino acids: CASSGPPANTLYEQYF. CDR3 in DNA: TGTGCCAGCAGCGGGCCGCCGGCGAATACACTCTACGAGCAGTACTTC.